This is a list of T cell receptor beta chains from one sample in a study of OX40 agonist ivuxolimab in advanced cancers. The table came from immunoSEQ multiplex PCR; TCRdb's copy has only in-frame clones and leaves some out. The sample holds tens of thousands of clones, 80% to 90% seen once. Sequencing was performed on CD4+ or CD8+ T cells sorted from blood, taken in a trial of the OX40 agonist ivuxolimab. The source of these receptors is an adult with an advanced solid tumor such as melanoma, head and neck, liver or kidney cancer. CDR3s include the opening cysteine and the closing phenylalanine or tryptophan. The D gene is left open where the match is weak. Only some rows state a clone size, as once, few, many or a class for expanded clones.

CASSLDRAGGNTEAFF TGTGCCAGCAGCTTAGATCGGGCAGGGGGCAACACTGAAGCTTTCTTT TRBD1 TRBV11-2 . TRBJ1-1
CASSLLGAEQYF TGTGCCAGCAGCCTTCTTGGGGCGGAGCAGTACTTC . TRBV7-9 . TRBJ2-7
CATSSDSWLSSYNEQFF TGTGCCACCAGCAGCGACAGCTGGCTGAGCTCCTACAATGAGCAGTTCTTC . TRBV15 . TRBJ2-1
CASSSGTTSPLAKNIQYF TGTGCCAGCAGCTCGGGGACTACTTCCCCGCTAGCCAAAAACATTCAGTACTTC TRBD2 TRBV7-2 . TRBJ2-4
CASGDRGLSSSGNYGYTF TGTGCCAGCGGAGACAGGGGGCTTTCTTCTTCTGGCAACTATGGCTACACCTTC TRBD1 TRBV9 . TRBJ1-2
CASSSLISGNTIYF TGTGCCAGCAGTTCCCTAATCTCTGGAAACACCATATATTTT . TRBV27 . TRBJ1-3
CASSYSSSVDNEQFF TGTGCCAGCAGTTACTCGTCAAGCGTAGACAATGAGCAGTTCTTC . TRBV6-5 . TRBJ2-1
CASSLLIIPGRSFVPEQFF TGTGCCAGCAGCCTACTCATCATTCCGGGGCGGTCGTTCGTTCCTGAGCAGTTCTTC . TRBV7-8 . TRBJ2-1
CASSLISHEQFF TGTGCCAGCAGCTTAATTTCCCATGAGCAGTTCTTC . TRBV11-3 once TRBJ2-1
CASSPGTSGRTDTQYF TGCGCCAGCAGCCCCGGGACTAGCGGGAGGACAGATACGCAGTATTTT TRBD2 TRBV5-1 . TRBJ2-3
CASSRGSTQYEQYF TGTGCCAGCAGCCGAGGTTCCACCCAATACGAGCAGTACTTC . TRBV6-6 . TRBJ2-7
CASSSSSYEQYF TGTGCCAGCAGCTCGAGCTCCTACGAGCAGTACTTC . TRBV5-4 once TRBJ2-7
CASSARLGTGEGYTF TGTGCCAGCAGCGCTCGCCTTGGGACAGGGGAAGGCTACACCTTC TRBD1 TRBV7-9 . TRBJ1-2
CASSPRTGLAGGTGELFF TGTGCCAGCAGCCCTCGAACGGGACTAGCGGGGGGGACCGGGGAGCTGTTTTTT TRBD2 TRBV9 few TRBJ2-2
CASSGGPDYEQYF TGTGCCAGCAGTGGTGGGCCTGACTACGAGCAGTACTTC . TRBV6-6 . TRBJ2-7
CSVETLAGGRETQYF TGCAGCGTTGAAACCCTGGCGGGAGGGCGGGAGACCCAGTACTTC TRBD2 TRBV29-1 few TRBJ2-5
CASSDPQAVSYEQYF TGTGCCAGCAGTGATCCCCAGGCCGTCTCCTACGAGCAGTACTTC . TRBV2 . TRBJ2-7
CASSTQGNPGNTIYF TGTGCCAGCAGTACACAGGGGAATCCTGGAAACACCATATATTTT TRBD1 TRBV25-1 once TRBJ1-3
CASSLSRSGANVLTF TGTGCCAGCAGCTTATCCCGGAGTGGGGCCAACGTCCTGACTTTC . TRBV7-8 once TRBJ2-6
CASSPAGGAYEQYF TGTGCCAGCAGCCCCGCTGGGGGTGCCTACGAGCAGTACTTC . TRBV11-2 . TRBJ2-7
CASSQRGLSPNNEKLFF TGTGCCAGCAGCCAAAGGGGACTAAGCCCCAATAATGAAAAACTGTTTTTT . TRBV7-9 . TRBJ1-4
CASSQRDSLYYGYTF TGCGCCAGCAGCCAGCGGGACAGCCTCTACTATGGCTACACCTTC TRBD1 TRBV4-3 . TRBJ1-2
CASSLSPGTDTQYF TGTGCCAGCAGCTTAAGTCCGGGAACAGATACGCAGTATTTT . TRBV7-3 . TRBJ2-3
CASNEAVFWNTEAFF . . TRBV19 . TRBJ1-1
CASSSGGQGGYGYTF TGCGCCAGCAGCTCGGGCGGACAGGGCGGATATGGCTACACCTTC TRBD1 TRBV5-1 . TRBJ1-2
CASRNRLSTDTQYF TGTGCCAGCAGAAACAGGCTATCCACAGATACGCAGTATTTT . TRBV2 . TRBJ2-3
CASSYSGRTYEQYF TGTGCCAGCAGTTACTCAGGGAGAACCTACGAGCAGTACTTC . TRBV6-5 . TRBJ2-7
CASSSVISALNQPQHF TGTGCCAGCAGTTCCGTTATTTCTGCATTGAATCAGCCCCAGCATTTT . TRBV28 . TRBJ1-5
CASSLEAGGAKNIQYF TGCGCCAGCAGCTTGGAGGCGGGGGGAGCCAAAAACATTCAGTACTTC TRBD2 TRBV5-1 . TRBJ2-4
CASGREGWDSTGELFF TGTGCCAGCGGTCGGGAGGGTTGGGATTCCACCGGGGAGCTGTTTTTT TRBD2 TRBV11-3 . TRBJ2-2
CASSFETSRNTEAFF TGTGCCAGCAGCTTCGAAACTTCTAGGAACACTGAAGCTTTCTTT . TRBV7-3 . TRBJ1-1
CASSNTGVGTEAFF TGTGCCAGCAGCAACACAGGGGTAGGCACTGAAGCTTTCTTT TRBD1 TRBV28 . TRBJ1-1
CASSPGMDSTGGTQYF TGCGCCAGCAGCCCCGGAATGGACAGCACGGGGGGGACCCAGTACTTC . TRBV5-1 . TRBJ2-5
CASSPGTGSEKLFF TGTGCCAGCTCACCCGGGACAGGGAGTGAAAAACTGTTTTTT TRBD1 TRBV18 . TRBJ1-4
CASSPRGTTYEQYF TGTGCCAGCAGTCCCCGGGGGACTACCTACGAGCAGTACTTC TRBD2 TRBV4-2 . TRBJ2-7
CASSIDLGTDTQYF TGTGCCAGCAGTATAGATCTCGGGACAGATACGCAGTATTTT . TRBV2 . TRBJ2-3
CASSLAPLAAKNIQYF TGTGCCAGCAGCTTAGCCCCTCTTGCGGCCAAAAACATTCAGTACTTC . TRBV11-2 . TRBJ2-4
CASSPNSGNTIYF TGTGCCAGCTCACCCAACTCTGGAAACACCATATATTTT . TRBV18 . TRBJ1-3
CASSIDGQGAGGYTF TGTGCCAGTAGTATAGATGGACAGGGGGCTGGTGGCTACACCTTC TRBD1 TRBV19 many TRBJ1-2
CASSVDLAGVINEQFF TGTGCCAGCAGCGTCGACCTAGCGGGAGTTATAAATGAGCAGTTCTTC TRBD2 TRBV27 . TRBJ2-1
CASRRDGVLNTEAFF TGTGCCAGCCGCAGGGATGGGGTGTTGAACACTGAAGCTTTCTTT . TRBV14 . TRBJ1-1
CASSFGNTIYF TGTGCCAGCAGCTTTGGAAACACCATATATTTT . TRBV11-3 once TRBJ1-3
CASSMWGGAGANVLTF TGTGCCAGCAGCATGTGGGGGGGCGCTGGGGCCAACGTCCTGACTTTC . TRBV5-6 . TRBJ2-6
CASSLGDRRQETQYF TGTGCCAGCAGCCTGGGGGACAGGCGGCAAGAGACCCAGTACTTC TRBD1 TRBV7-2 . TRBJ2-5
CASSPIKTLSSGNTIYF TGTGCCAGCAGCCCCATCAAGACGTTAAGCTCTGGAAACACCATATATTTT . TRBV11-2 . TRBJ1-3
CATSWRDNSYEQYF TGTGCCACCAGTTGGAGGGACAACTCCTACGAGCAGTACTTC . TRBV15 . TRBJ2-7